The next 11 T cell receptor beta chains were all read from a single sample in a study of T cells after yellow fever vaccination. In TCRdb, the 5' RACE reads were re-called with MiXCR into one record per CDR3 protein. The data show about 360,000 distinct CDR3 sequences, around 6.5% seen once. The sequencing here drew on PBMCs, taken 5 days after the yellow fever booster vaccination. These receptors were taken from a man aged 25-40 years who received the YFV17D yellow fever vaccine.

This chain uses TRBV4-3 with TRBJ2-5; 9 positions match TRBD1. Germline V CDR1 and CDR2: LGHNA, YSLEER. There are 15 residues in the CDR3. The junction had 4 bases not matched to a gene; V was cut back by 1 base and J by 4 bases. The CDR3 DNA sequence: TGCGCCAGCAGCCAAGTCCGGACAGGGGCAGAGACCCAGTACTTC. This gives the protein CASSQVRTGAETQYF.

This clonotype was seen repeatedly, ten times or more. V is TRBV2 and J is TRBJ2-4; 7 bases align to TRBD2. This CDR3 is 14 amino acids long. Unmatched junction bases numbered 11, after V lost 7 bases and J lost 8 bases. The germline gives CDR1 SNHLY, CDR2 FYNNEI. DNA for the CDR3: TGTGCCAGCAAACGCCCCGGGACTAATGACATTCAGTACTTC. Translated: CASKRPGTNDIQYF.

This clonotype turned up a few times. This chain uses TRBV28 with TRBJ2-1; D not certain. The V gene's germline CDR1 is MDHEN and CDR2 SYDVKM. This CDR3 is built from 15 residues. Trimming took off 8 bases at V and 1 base at J, with 15 bases between the two ends. The CDR3, as DNA: TGTGCCAGCGCCCTCGCCCGCCCGTCCTACAATGAGCAGTTCTTC. The encoded protein is CASALARPSYNEQFF.

The sample holds many counts of this clonotype. The gene calls are TRBV18 and TRBJ2-1; 8 nucleotides line up with TRBD1. This CDR3 is 17 amino acids long. Unmatched junction bases numbered 15, after V lost 3 bases and J lost 8 bases. Germline CDR1 and CDR2: KGHSH and LQKENI. CDR3 DNA: TGTGCCAGCTCACCCCCGAGGACAGGGCAGAGTTTCCATGAGCAGTTCTTC. Amino acid sequence: CASSPPRTGQSFHEQFF.

In its sample, this clonotype was seen many times. V is TRBV4-3 and J is TRBJ1-1; D possibly corresponds to TRBD1 (6 bases). Trimming stripped 0 bases from V and 4 bases from J, with 12 bases between. The CDR3 consists of 15 residues. CDR1 is LGHNA, CDR2 YSLEER, per germline. The CDR3 coding sequence is TGCGCCAGCAGCCAAGAGACAGGCATTCGCACTGAAGCTTTCTTT. This encodes CASSQETGIRTEAFF.

The rearrangement joins TRBV5-6 to TRBJ2-3; a weak D match, TRBD2 (6 bases). This CDR3 contains 16 residues. Per the germline V gene, CDR1 is SGHDT and CDR2 is YYEEEE. Trimming cost V 1 base and J 4 bases, with 16 bases left between them. CDR3 in DNA: TGTGCCAGCAGCTTGCATATAGGGGAGGATGCAGATACGCAGTATTTT. It encodes CASSLHIGEDADTQYF.

This clonotype was seen at least ten times. The chain uses TRBV6-2 or TRBV6-3 and TRBJ2-1, with 10 bases matching TRBD1. Germline CDR1 and CDR2: MNHEY and SVGEGT. This CDR3 is built from 17 residues. V lost 2 bases and J lost 5; bases outside the gene matches: 9. CDR3 amino acids: CASSYPTGTGVHNEQFF. In nucleotides, the CDR3 is TGTGCCAGCAGTTACCCGACCGGGACAGGGGTCCACAATGAGCAGTTCTTC.

Comments on this clonotype: Being one base from a much bigger clone, this may be a read error. The chain recombines TRBV29-1 with TRBJ2-7; 11 bases fit TRBD2. Germline CDR1 reads SQVTM; CDR2 reads ANQGSEA. The CDR3 totals 13 residues. CDR3 sequence reads: CGVSSGRAYEQYF. In nucleotides, the CDR3 is TGCGGCGTCAGTAGCGGGAGGGCCTACGAGCAGTACTTC.

This clonotype has a count of ten or more. The chain recombines TRBV6-1 with TRBJ2-3, with 7 bases aligning to TRBD1. CDR1 MNHNS and CDR2 SASEGT come from the germline V gene. CDR3 length equals 14 residues. V dropped 4 bases and J dropped 4; count of bases not matched to a gene: 5. CDR3 nucleotide sequence: TGTGCCAGCAGTGGCCGACAGGGTTCAGATACGCAGTATTTT. Residues: CASSGRQGSDTQYF.

This clonotype came up many times. The chain joins TRBV7-3 to TRBJ2-2, with D maybe TRBD2 (6 bases). Trimming removed 2 bases at V and 6 bases at J, with 13 bases between. The length of the CDR3 is 15 residues. CDR1 and CDR2 (germline): SGHTA, FQGTGA. The CDR3 sequence: CASSLRYGGSGELFF. The CDR3 region has the DNA TGTGCCAGCAGCTTACGTTACGGGGGATCCGGGGAGCTGTTTTTT.

This clonotype appeared many times. This chain joins TRBV18 and TRBJ2-1; no clear D gene. The CDR3 has 12 amino acids. The V gene's germline CDR1 is KGHSH and CDR2 LQKENI. Deletions cut 3 bases from V and 6 bases from J, with 6 bases between. CDR3 bases: TGTGCCAGCTCACCCCTCGGCAATGAGCAGTTCTTC. Amino acid sequence: CASSPLGNEQFF.